The clone carrying this T cell receptor beta chain came up many times. Its antigen remains unknown. Each single cDNA molecule received a unique molecular identifier. TCRdb analysed the 5' RACE reads with MiXCR anew, one entry per CDR3 protein. There are 84,000 or so distinct CDR3 sequences in the sample; 14% to 15% occur only once, and about a tenth lies in the top ten. This entry is derived from a study of early T cells in non-severe SARS-CoV-2 infection. About the study: The input, bulk RNA from unsorted whole blood, was sequenced, and chains were unpaired.

Study-wide results and limits: The VDJdb matching leaned toward anti-spike CD8 responses and overlooked private and CD4 specificities.

Trimming took 9 bases from V and 5 from J; bases not matched to a gene: 12. This CDR3 contains 15 residues. This TCR came from an adult who was a healthcare worker with PCR-confirmed SARS-CoV-2 infection or an uninfected control (not recorded which). The chain carries TRBV23-1 and TRBJ2-3, with TRBD2 identical over 9 bases. TRBV23-1 is classed as an ORF, of uncertain function. What was sequenced was whole blood. In nucleotides, the CDR3 is TGCGCCAGTCCGACCGGGACTAGCTGGGAAGATACGCAGTATTTT. Protein: CASPTGTSWEDTQYF.